Below, 12 T cell receptor beta chains from the same sample are listed, as sequenced in a study of radiation and T cells in renal cell carcinoma (dated by TCRdb to the early 2020s). According to the study, the label for this sample's time point signals: blood 4 weeks post-SBRT, at nephrectomy. What the treatment or condition label conveys for this sample: 15 Gy SBRT to primary tumor, nephrectomy 4 weeks later. Library method: the immunoSEQ multiplex PCR assay. In its TCRdb copy, this immuneACCESS table keeps in-frame sequences only and misses some clones. Where compared with another copy, unresolved V genes explain less than half of these, and the others have no known cause. In this sample the table shows 150,000 to 200,000 clones, around 90% of which occur a single time. About 11% of the sample is taken by the ten largest. This sample comprised blood, obtained from a patient whose treatment included radiotherapy and nephrectomy. These receptors were taken from a woman aged 45-59 years with renal cell carcinoma.

In this sample, this clone turned up once. V usage is TRBV5-1 and J usage is TRBJ1-2, with a weak D call TRBD1 (6 bases). The V and J ends lost 8 bases and 7 bases respectively, with 15 bases between them. Germline V gives CDR1 SGHRS, CDR2 YFSETQ. The CDR3 loop spans 12 amino acids. The DNA for the CDR3 is TGCGCCAGTACCACAGGGAATGTTGGCTACACCTTC. The encoded protein is CASTTGNVGYTF.

This chain connects TRBV5-1 to TRBJ2-1; 9 nucleotides align to TRBD2. This CDR3 comprises 15 residues. The germline CDR1 and CDR2 sequences are SGHRS and YFSETQ. V dropped 0 bases and J dropped 8; count of bases not matched to a gene: 6. CDR3: CASSLEGSGGDEQFF. As DNA, the CDR3 is TGCGCCAGCAGCTTGGAAGGTAGCGGGGGTGATGAGCAGTTCTTC.

About this clone: The sample holds other DNA sequences that translate to the same CDR3. This chain uses TRBV5-1 with TRBJ1-1; D remains unclear. Germline V gives CDR1 SGHRS, CDR2 YFSETQ. Trimming stripped 4 bases from V and 0 bases from J, with 7 bases between. This CDR3 spans 13 amino acids. CDR3 loop: CASSLDLNTEAFF. The CDR3 DNA reads as TGCGCCAGCAGCCTTGACCTGAACACTGAAGCTTTCTTT.

The rearrangement joins TRBV29-1 to TRBJ1-2; D perhaps matches TRBD1 (5 bases). V gave up 4 bases and J gave up 8 bases, with 14 bases separating them. The CDR3 contains 12 residues. Germline V gene sequence: CDR1 SQVTM, CDR2 ANQGSEA. CDR3 sequence reads: CSVVQGDKGYTF. DNA of the CDR3: TGCAGCGTTGTTCAAGGGGATAAAGGCTACACCTTC.

V and J are TRBV7-3 and TRBJ1-1, with 7 bases fitting TRBD1. The CDR3 consists of 15 residues. Trimming cost V 0 bases and J 1 base; bases outside gene matches: 2. Germline V gene sequence: CDR1 SGHTA, CDR2 FQGTGA. CDR3 DNA: TGTGCCAGCAGCTTAACGAGGGACAGGAACACTGAAGCTTTCTTT. This codes for CASSLTRDRNTEAFF.

The rearrangement uses TRBV5-4 and TRBJ2-5, with TRBD2 matching 7 bases. CDR3 length: 14 residues. V was clipped by 6 bases and J by 0 bases; unmatched bases: 5. From germline, CDR1 is SGHNT and CDR2 YYREEE (reference sequence). The CDR3 nucleotides are TGTGCCAGCACGCAGCGGGGCGACCAAGAGACCCAGTACTTC. The encoded protein is CASTQRGDQETQYF.

The chain combines TRBV10-3 with TRBJ1-2; D might be TRBD1 (6 bases). The CDR3 is 14 amino acids. CDR1 and CDR2 from the germline V gene are ENHRY and SYGVKD. Trimming removed 6 bases at V and 8 bases at J, with 19 bases between. CDR3 amino acids: CAISLTGSGEGYTF. DNA for the CDR3: TGTGCCATCAGCCTGACAGGCTCGGGGGAGGGCTACACCTTC.

V is TRBV19 and J is TRBJ1-1; perhaps TRBD1 as D (6 bases). From germline, CDR1 is LNHDA and CDR2 SQIVND (reference sequence). The CDR3 has 14 residues. V lost 7 bases, J lost 0 bases, and 12 bases lay in between. The CDR3 loop is CASIRTAMNTEAFF. DNA for the CDR3: TGTGCCAGTATTCGGACAGCCATGAACACTGAAGCTTTCTTT.

V usage is TRBV5-1 and J usage is TRBJ2-6; perhaps TRBD2 as D (5 bases). The V and J ends lost 2 bases and 4 bases respectively, with 10 bases between them. The CDR3 length is 15 residues. From germline, CDR1 is SGHRS and CDR2 YFSETQ. CDR3: CASSLSGSGANVLTF. The DNA for the CDR3 is TGCGCCAGCAGCTTATCGGGGTCAGGGGCCAACGTCCTGACTTTC.

CDR3 nucleotides: TGCAGCGTTGACAGAGATACCTATGGCTACACCTTC. Translated: CSVDRDTYGYTF. The chain joins TRBV29-1 to TRBJ1-2; D call uncertain. The CDR3 sequence is 12 residues long. CDR1 SQVTM and CDR2 ANQGSEA come from the germline V gene. V gave up 3 bases and J gave up 4 bases, with 9 bases separating them. Variable domain in full (rest from reference TRBV29-1 and TRBJ1-2): SAVISQKPSRDICQRGTSLTIQCQVDSQVTMMFWYRQQPGQSLTLIATANQGSEATYESGFVIDKFPISRPNLTFSTLTVSNMSPEDSSIYLCSVDRDTYGYTFGSGTRLTVV.

This chain links TRBV18 with TRBJ1-2, with D hard to call. CDR1 KGHSH and CDR2 LQKENI come from the germline V gene. Trimming stripped 0 bases from V and 4 bases from J, with 12 bases between. The CDR3 is 15 amino acids. DNA of the CDR3: TGTGCCAGCTCACCACCGGAGGGAGTCGGCTATGGCTACACCTTC. Its translation is CASSPPEGVGYGYTF.

This sequence joins TRBV19 and TRBJ1-6, with 7 bases matching TRBD1. Germline CDR1 LNHDA, CDR2 SQIVND (reference sequence). The CDR3 is 15 residues long. With 0 bases clipped from V and 9 bases from J, the junction kept 5 bases outside the gene matches. CDR3 DNA sequence: TGTGCCAGTAGTATAGATGCAGGGGGGATTTCACCCCTCCACTTT. It specifies CASSIDAGGISPLHF.